Following are 24 T cell receptor beta chains from one sample sequenced in a study of T cells in localized non-small cell lung cancer. TCRdb's copy holds only in-frame clones and misses some; the assay was immunoSEQ multiplex PCR. The repertoire has around 83,000 clones, about 78% of them found once; the top ten carry over 15%. The source was PBMCs, collected before any cancer treatment. These receptors originate from a man aged 35 to 69 with stage II squamous cell lung carcinoma.

This clone was detected once. This rearrangement joins TRBV9 to TRBJ1-3, with D unclear. This CDR3 has 18 residues. Trimming took off 0 bases at V and 0 bases at J, with 16 bases between the two ends. CDR1 is SGDLS and CDR2 is YYNGEE in the germline V gene. CDR3 bases: TGTGCCAGCAGCGTAGACACCGGTTTTCGAGGCTCTGGAAACACCATATATTTT. Protein product: CASSVDTGFRGSGNTIYF. The entire variable domain, with the rest obtained from reference TRBV9 and TRBJ1-3, is as follows: DSGVTQTPKHLITATGQRVTLRCSPRSGDLSVYWYQQSLDQGLQFLIQYYNGEERAKGNILERFSAQQFPDLHSELNLSSLELGDSALYFCASSVDTGFRGSGNTIYFGEGSWLTVV.

CDR3 in amino acids: CASSPDREGSYEQYF. In nucleotides, the CDR3 is TGTGCCAGCTCACCGGACAGGGAGGGCTCCTACGAGCAGTACTTC. V is TRBV18 and J is TRBJ2-7; D perhaps matches TRBD1 (8 bases). CDR1 KGHSH and CDR2 LQKENI come from the germline V gene. This CDR3 is 15 amino acids long. V was trimmed by 3 bases and J by 0 bases, leaving 12 bases between them.

The V and J genes are TRBV9 and TRBJ2-5, with D tentatively TRBD1 or TRBD2 (6 bases each). Trimming took off 4 bases at V and 3 bases at J, with 10 bases between the two ends. This CDR3 comprises 13 residues. CDR1 and CDR2 (germline): SGDLS, YYNGEE. In DNA, the CDR3 is TGTGCCAGCAGCCTAAGGGGGGAAGAGACCCAGTACTTC. It codes for CASSLRGEETQYF.

The chain carries TRBV4-3 and TRBJ1-1; no reliable D call. In germline, CDR1 is LGHNA, CDR2 YSLEER. Trimming removed 4 bases from V and 1 base from J, with 10 bases in between. This CDR3 region has 14 residues. CDR3 sequence: CASSPRRSNTEAFF. Here the CDR3 DNA reads TGCGCCAGCAGCCCGAGACGCTCGAACACTGAAGCTTTCTTT.

This clone has more than one count but fewer than ten. This rearrangement joins TRBV29-1 to TRBJ1-4; TRBD1 aligns across 9 bases. Germline loops: CDR1 SQVTM, CDR2 ANQGSEA. Trimming at V came to 7 bases and at J to 6 bases, leaving 9 bases not matched to a gene. The CDR3 is 14 residues long. The CDR3 sequence: CSARDRDWDEKLFF. CDR3 nucleotides: TGCAGCGCCCGGGACAGGGATTGGGATGAAAAACTGTTTTTT.

The table lists this clone with many counts. V and J are TRBV4-1 and TRBJ1-3; D gene ambiguous. The CDR3 runs 15 residues. Germline V gene lookup returns CDR1 MGHRA and CDR2 YSYEKL. Trimming took off 0 bases at V and 6 bases at J, with 12 bases between the two ends. Here the CDR3 DNA reads TGCGCCAGCAGCCAAGATTATGGGGTTGTAAACACCATATATTTT. It translates to CASSQDYGVVNTIYF.

The CDR3 nucleotides are TGTGCCAGCAGCCCCACCACAGCGGGAGTTGAGCAGTACTTC. It translates to CASSPTTAGVEQYF. This sequence joins TRBV7-2 and TRBJ2-7; 8 bases agree with TRBD2. The J segment lost 7 bases and the V segment lost 5 bases, leaving 10 bases of the junction unmatched. Germline values: CDR1 SGHTA, CDR2 FQGNSA. This CDR3 region has 14 residues. The full variable domain, in which reference TRBV7-2 and TRBJ2-7 provide the parts outside the CDR3, is GAGVSQSPSNKVTEKGKDVELRCDPISGHTALYWYRQSLGQGLEFLIYFQGNSAPDKSGLPSDRFSAERTGGSVSTLTIQRTQQEDSAVYLCASSPTTAGVEQYFGPGTRLTVT.

V gene TRBV18 combines with J gene TRBJ1-1; 7 bases map to TRBD1. The CDR3 has 15 amino acids. Germline V gene lookup returns CDR1 KGHSH and CDR2 LQKENI. With 3 bases clipped from V and 0 bases from J, the junction kept 4 bases outside the gene matches. For the CDR3, the DNA is TGTGCCAGCTCACCCGAAGACAGGGTGAACACTGAAGCTTTCTTT. As protein: CASSPEDRVNTEAFF.

This chain joins TRBV7-8 and TRBJ1-1; possible D gene TRBD1, 6 bases. CDR1 and CDR2 (germline): SGHVS, FQNEAQ. The V end was cut by 3 bases, the J end by 6 bases, with 8 bases between. There are 12 residues in the CDR3. The CDR3 DNA is TGTGCCAGCAGCTTCTCAGGGGCTGAAGCTTTCTTT. It encodes CASSFSGAEAFF.

This sequence joins TRBV9 and TRBJ1-1; D is unclear. Germline V gives CDR1 SGDLS, CDR2 YYNGEE. The CDR3 is 14 residues long. V was cut by 1 base and J by 1 base, with 8 bases left in between. CDR3 residues: CASSVSTENTEAFF. The DNA of the CDR3 is TGTGCCAGCAGCGTATCTACGGAGAACACTGAAGCTTTCTTT.

This clone was detected a few times. A read error may produce the germline difference seen at one junction end. The gene calls are TRBV4-1 and TRBJ1-4, with no clear D. Germline V gives CDR1 MGHRA, CDR2 YSYEKL. The CDR3 is 15 residues long. This CDR3 is CASRQDNTSGEKLFF. For the CDR3, the DNA is TGCGCCAGCAGACAAGATAACACCAGCGGTGAAAAACTGTTTTTT.

This rearrangement joins TRBV6-1 to TRBJ1-4; D may be TRBD1 (6 bases). The CDR3 loop spans 11 amino acids. V dropped 8 bases and J dropped 14 bases, with 15 bases sitting between them. Per germline, CDR1 MNHNS and CDR2 SASEGT. The CDR3 DNA sequence: TGTGCCAGCCGTAAGGTTAGGGGGCTGTTTTTT. Its protein is CASRKVRGLFF.

This clone was recorded once. This rearrangement joins TRBV19 to TRBJ1-5; TRBD1 matches at 8 bases. Trimming at V came to 8 bases and at J to 3 bases, leaving 9 bases not matched to a gene. This CDR3 is built from 15 residues. Germline CDR1 LNHDA, CDR2 SQIVND (reference sequence). In DNA form, the CDR3 reads TGTGCCAGTGTCCGTTGGACAGGGTCCAATCAGCCCCAGCATTTT. This encodes CASVRWTGSNQPQHF. Variable domain in full (rest from reference TRBV19 and TRBJ1-5): DGGITQSPKYLFRKEGQNVTLSCEQNLNHDAMYWYRQDPGQGLRLIYYSQIVNDFQKGDIAEGYSVSREKKESFPLTVTSAQKNPTAFYLCASVRWTGSNQPQHFGDGTRLSIL.

This chain joins TRBV19 and TRBJ1-1; D is ambiguous. Trimming cost V 1 base and J 7 bases, with 10 bases left between them. This CDR3 spans 13 amino acids. CDR1 LNHDA and CDR2 SQIVND come from the germline V gene (reference sequence). In DNA, the CDR3 is TGTGCCAGTAGTATAGGGACGGGCGGTGAAGCTTTCTTT. Amino acids: CASSIGTGGEAFF.

This chain joins TRBV28 and TRBJ1-5; D is undetermined. Germline CDR1 and CDR2: MDHEN and SYDVKM. Trimming left V 6 bases short and J 7 bases short, with 13 bases between. This CDR3 has 13 residues. This chain's CDR3 is CASRRGGQQPQHF. CDR3 in DNA: TGTGCCAGCAGACGAGGTGGGCAACAGCCCCAGCATTTT.

V gene TRBV7-9 combines with J gene TRBJ2-7; 15 bases are a match to TRBD2. Trimming removed 5 bases from V and 5 bases from J; junction bases left unmatched: 4. CDR3 length: 15 amino acids. Looked up from germline, CDR1 is SEHNR and CDR2 is FQNEAQ (reference sequence). As DNA, the CDR3 is TGTGCCAGCAGCCCAGGGACTAGCGGGAGGAACGAGCAGTACTTC. It encodes CASSPGTSGRNEQYF.

The J gene is TRBJ2-1, the V gene TRBV6-5, with D possibly TRBD2 on 7 matching bases. CDR1 and CDR2 from the germline V gene are MNHEY and SVGAGI. Between the trimmed V and J ends, which lost 8 bases and 7 bases, there was a span of 21 bases. The CDR3 covers 15 residues. For the CDR3, the DNA is TGTGCCAGCGGGTATGGGGGGGCCGGAGGGAATGAGCAGTTCTTC. This translates into CASGYGGAGGNEQFF.

This clone was seen a handful of times. The chain has TRBV2 and TRBJ1-5; D possibly corresponds to TRBD1 (6 bases). Trimming cost V 5 bases and J 13 bases, with 12 bases left between them. This CDR3 comprises 11 residues. Germline V gives CDR1 SNHLY, CDR2 FYNNEI. Written as DNA, the CDR3 is TGTGCCAGCAGTAGGGACACTAGGCAGCATTTT. It codes for CASSRDTRQHF.

This rearrangement joins TRBV9 to TRBJ1-1; D perhaps matches TRBD1 (5 bases). Germline V lookup: CDR1 SGDLS, CDR2 YYNGEE. Trimming pared 3 bases from V and 7 bases from J, leaving 13 bases between. The CDR3 runs 13 residues. For the CDR3, the DNA is TGTGCCAGCAGCGAGGGGATGGGAAGTGAAGCTTTCTTT. It is translated as CASSEGMGSEAFF.

The chain carries TRBV2 and TRBJ2-5; 7 bases are a match to TRBD2. CDR1 is SNHLY, CDR2 FYNNEI, per germline. V was clipped by 4 bases and J by 9 bases; unmatched bases: 14. The CDR3 sequence is 15 residues long. The chain's CDR3 is CASSAGLGGNFAQYF. The CDR3 region has the DNA TGTGCCAGCAGTGCGGGACTGGGGGGGAATTTCGCCCAGTACTTC.

J is TRBJ1-1 and V is TRBV29-1, with 7 bases matching TRBD1. This CDR3 is built from 13 residues. The germline CDR1 and CDR2 sequences are SQVTM and ANQGSEA. With V trimmed by 7 bases and J by 0 bases, 5 bases remained unmatched. The CDR3 here is CSAFGQVNTEAFF. In nucleotides, the CDR3 is TGCAGCGCCTTTGGACAGGTGAACACTGAAGCTTTCTTT. Supplemented by reference TRBV29-1 and TRBJ1-1, the full variable domain reads SAVISQKPSRDICQRGTSLTIQCQVDSQVTMMFWYRQQPGQSLTLIATANQGSEATYESGFVIDKFPISRPNLTFSTLTVSNMSPEDSSIYLCSAFGQVNTEAFFGQGTRLTVV.

The chain links TRBV7-2 to TRBJ2-5; no clear D. The CDR3 spans 11 residues. The V end lost 9 bases, the J end lost 5 bases, and 10 bases lay between the germline ends. The V gene's germline CDR1 is SGHTA and CDR2 FQGNSA. This CDR3 reads CASAVRETQYF. CDR3 DNA: TGTGCCAGTGCCGTCCGGGAGACCCAGTACTTC.

This chain connects TRBV19 to TRBJ1-4; maybe TRBD1 (6 bases). Trimming took off 3 bases at V and 14 bases at J, with 16 bases between the two ends. The CDR3 consists of 13 residues. Germline V gives CDR1 LNHDA, CDR2 SQIVND (reference sequence). CDR3 nucleotides: TGTGCCAGTAGTATCATGGGGGCCCGAGGGCTGTTTTTT. Translation gives CASSIMGARGLFF.

The chain combines TRBV27 with TRBJ1-3, with 8 bases aligning to TRBD1. The V gene's germline CDR1 is MNHEY and CDR2 SMNVEV (reference sequence). The CDR3 has 16 amino acids. V shed 0 bases, J shed 0 bases, and the junction held 1 base outside the gene matches. CDR3 amino acids: CASSLSGQGSGNTIYF. The DNA of the CDR3 is TGTGCCAGCAGTTTATCCGGACAGGGCTCTGGAAACACCATATATTTT.